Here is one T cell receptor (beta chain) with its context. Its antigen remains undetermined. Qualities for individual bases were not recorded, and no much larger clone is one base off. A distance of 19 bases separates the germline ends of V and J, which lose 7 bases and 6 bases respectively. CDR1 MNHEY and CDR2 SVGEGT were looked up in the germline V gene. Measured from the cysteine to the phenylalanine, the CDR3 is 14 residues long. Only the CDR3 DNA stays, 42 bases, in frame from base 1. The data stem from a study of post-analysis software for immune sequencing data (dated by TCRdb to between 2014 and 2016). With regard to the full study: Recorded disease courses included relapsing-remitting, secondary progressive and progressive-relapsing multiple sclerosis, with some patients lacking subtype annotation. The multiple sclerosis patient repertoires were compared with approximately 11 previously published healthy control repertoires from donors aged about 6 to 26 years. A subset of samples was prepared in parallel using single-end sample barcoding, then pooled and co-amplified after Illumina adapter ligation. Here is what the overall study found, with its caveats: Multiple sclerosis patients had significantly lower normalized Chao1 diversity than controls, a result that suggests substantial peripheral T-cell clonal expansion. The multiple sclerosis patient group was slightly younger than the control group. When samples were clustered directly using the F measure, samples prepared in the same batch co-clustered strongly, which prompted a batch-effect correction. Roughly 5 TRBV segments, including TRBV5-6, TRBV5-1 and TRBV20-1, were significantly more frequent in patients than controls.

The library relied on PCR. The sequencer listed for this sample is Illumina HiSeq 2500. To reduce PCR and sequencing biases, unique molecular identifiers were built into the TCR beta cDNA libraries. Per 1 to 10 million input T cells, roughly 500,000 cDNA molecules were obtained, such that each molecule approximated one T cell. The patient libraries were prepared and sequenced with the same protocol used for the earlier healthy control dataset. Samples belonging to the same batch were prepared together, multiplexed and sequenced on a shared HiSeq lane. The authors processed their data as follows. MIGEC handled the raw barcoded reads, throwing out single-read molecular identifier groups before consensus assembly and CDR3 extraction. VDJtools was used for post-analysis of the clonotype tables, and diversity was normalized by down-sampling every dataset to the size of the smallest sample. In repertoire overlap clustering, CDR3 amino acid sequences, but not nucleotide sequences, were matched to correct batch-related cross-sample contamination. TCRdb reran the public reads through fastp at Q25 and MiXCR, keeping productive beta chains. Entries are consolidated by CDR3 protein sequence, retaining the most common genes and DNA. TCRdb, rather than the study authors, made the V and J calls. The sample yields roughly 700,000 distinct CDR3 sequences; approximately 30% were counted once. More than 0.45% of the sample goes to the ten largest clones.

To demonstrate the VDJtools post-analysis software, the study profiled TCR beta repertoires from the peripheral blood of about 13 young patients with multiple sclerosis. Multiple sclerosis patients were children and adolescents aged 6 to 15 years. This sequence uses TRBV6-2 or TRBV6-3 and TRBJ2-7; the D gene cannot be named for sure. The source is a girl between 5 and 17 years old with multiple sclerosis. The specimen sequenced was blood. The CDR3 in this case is CASNILPTDGEQYF. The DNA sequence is TGTGCCAGCAACATACTACCGACCGACGGCGAGCAGTACTTC.